The table lists the clone carrying this T cell receptor beta chain with a few counts. Per germline, CDR1 LNHDA and CDR2 SQIVND (reference sequence). The CDR3 has 13 residues. V was cut by 2 bases and J by 6 bases, with 8 bases left in between. The sample is drawn from a study of shared clonotypes between healthy human individuals. Data came from immunoSEQ multiplex PCR; TCRdb stores just in-frame clones and leaves some out. Of roughly 2.5 million clones in the sample, roughly nine tenths were seen once. Material: naive CD4+ T cells sorted from blood. Documented subset: CD45RA+ positively selected. The clonotype comes from a man between 18 and 29 years old in good health. The rearrangement uses TRBV19 and TRBJ1-5; D gene unclear. The CDR3 DNA is TGTGCCAGTAGTATAAGGTGGGGTCAGCCCCAGCATTTT. Translation: CASSIRWGQPQHF.